Each of the 29 T cell receptor beta chains below was sequenced from the same sample in a study of T cell repertoires in cytomegalovirus infection. Via MiXCR, TCRdb re-called the reads, giving one row per CDR3 protein. The sample includes about 700,000 distinct CDR3 sequences, 30% to 35% of them seen just once. Their cognate antigens are unknown. Sequencing used cultured PBMCs, obtained from culture after CMV antigen stimulation. The receptors here all came from a human donor in good health (CMV status not recorded). Some clones in this sample may be carry-over from other donors' samples.

The chain joins TRBV6-5 to TRBJ2-1, with D unresolved. The CDR3 spans 15 residues. CDR1 and CDR2 from the germline V gene are MNHEY and SVGAGI. Trimming took 2 bases from V and 1 from J, leaving 9 bases between them. The CDR3 coding sequence is TGTGCCAGCAGTTACGACCCTGGTTCCTACAATGAGCAGTTCTTC. It translates to CASSYDPGSYNEQFF.

The gene calls are TRBV30 and TRBJ1-1; unclear D gene. Trimming pared 2 bases from V and 4 bases from J, leaving 20 bases between. Germline loops: CDR1 GTSNPN, CDR2 SVGIG (reference sequence). The CDR3 runs 16 residues. The CDR3 region has the DNA TGTGCCTGGAGTTTCAGTACGTTACAGTTGAGCACTGAAGCTTTCTTT. It translates to CAWSFSTLQLSTEAFF.

The genes are TRBV2 and TRBJ1-2; possible D gene TRBD1, 5 bases. V lost 4 bases to trimming and J lost 4 bases, with 7 bases between them. The CDR3 consists of 12 residues. Germline CDR1 and CDR2: SNHLY and FYNNEI. The CDR3 DNA sequence: TGTGCCAGCAGTGTTGGGACCTATGGCTACACCTTC. It codes for CASSVGTYGYTF.

This clonotype was observed a few times. This CDR3 is CASSPSSGGGVPQYF. The CDR3 DNA is TGTGCCAGCAGCCCGTCGAGCGGGGGGGGGGTTCCGCAGTACTTC. The genes are TRBV7-3 and TRBJ2-5, with 10 bases aligning to TRBD2. Per the germline V gene, CDR1 is SGHTA and CDR2 is FQGTGA. This CDR3 contains 15 residues. J lost 11 bases, V lost 5 bases, and 14 bases had no gene match.

The chain joins TRBV11-2 to TRBJ1-2, with TRBD1 matching 9 bases. The CDR3 totals 13 residues. Germline V lookup: CDR1 SGHAT, CDR2 FQNNGV. J lost 8 bases, V lost 5 bases, and 6 bases had no gene match. The CDR3 loop reads CASSPGQGKGYTF. The CDR3 DNA reads as TGTGCCAGCAGCCCGGGACAGGGTAAGGGCTACACCTTC. Using reference TRBV11-2 and TRBJ1-2 for the parts outside the CDR3, the full variable domain is EAGVAQSPRYKIIEKRQSVAFWCNPISGHATLYWYQQILGQGPKLLIQFQNNGVVDDSQLPKDRFSAERLKGVDSTLKIQPAKLEDSAVYLCASSPGQGKGYTFGSGTRLTVV.

This clonotype was recorded a few times. J is TRBJ2-3 and V is TRBV12-3 or TRBV12-4, with D possibly being TRBD2 (5 bases). Trimming cost V 5 bases and J 2 bases, with 11 bases left between them. This CDR3 has 14 amino acids. This chain's CDR3 is CASSRLATTDTQYF. CDR3 DNA sequence: TGTGCCAGCAGTCGGCTAGCTACCACAGATACGCAGTATTTT.

The genes are TRBV7-2 and TRBJ2-2; 11 positions agree with TRBD2. Germline CDR1 reads SGHTA; CDR2 reads FQGNSA. After removal of 3 bases from V and 4 bases from J, the junction contained 4 bases not matched to a gene. There are 16 residues in the CDR3. CDR3: CASSFSGTSGTGELFF. The CDR3 DNA follows: TGTGCCAGCAGCTTCTCCGGGACTAGCGGCACCGGGGAGCTGTTTTTT.

This sequence joins TRBV6-1 and TRBJ2-7, with 11 bases aligning to TRBD1. The length of the CDR3 is 16 residues. Trimming took 8 bases from V and 3 from J; bases not matched to a gene: 12. Germline loops: CDR1 MNHNS, CDR2 SASEGT. The CDR3 protein is CASLPQGGQGVYEQYF. CDR3 DNA: TGTGCCAGCTTACCTCAAGGGGGACAGGGGGTCTACGAGCAGTACTTC.

This clonotype has just a few counts. The rearrangement links TRBV15 to TRBJ2-7; 7 bases fit TRBD1. The CDR3 extends over 14 amino acids. V was pared by 3 bases and J by 3 bases, with 5 bases of the junction left unmatched. CDR1 is LNHNV and CDR2 is YYDKDF in the germline V gene (reference sequence). CDR3 nucleotide sequence: TGTGCCACCAGCAGGGAAAGGACAGGCTACGAGCAGTACTTC. It yields the protein CATSRERTGYEQYF.

J is TRBJ1-6 and V is TRBV7-6; no clear D. V lost 11 bases and J 0 bases, leaving 11 bases between the germline ends. CDR3 length equals 14 residues. CDR1 SGHVS and CDR2 FNYEAQ come from the germline V gene. Here the CDR3 reads CALRGNSYNSPLHF. The CDR3 bases are TGTGCCCTAAGAGGGAACTCCTATAATTCACCCCTCCACTTT.

The sample holds a few counts of this clonotype. In DNA, the CDR3 is TGTGCCAGCAGCCCGACAGGGGGACGCTCCTACGAGCAGTACTTC. This sequence encodes CASSPTGGRSYEQYF. The chain couples TRBV7-6 to TRBJ2-7; 9 nucleotides align to TRBD1. Germline-derived CDR1 and CDR2 are SGHVS and FNYEAQ. This CDR3 comprises 15 residues. The junction had 5 bases not matched to a gene; V was cut back by 5 bases and J by 0 bases.

The gene calls are TRBV6-5 and TRBJ2-7, with a possible D match to TRBD2 (6 bases). The CDR3 contains 14 residues. CDR1 is MNHEY and CDR2 is SVGAGI in the germline V gene. Trimming took off 3 bases at V and 5 bases at J, with 14 bases between the two ends. CDR3 sequence reads: CASSYTGRPHEQYF. The CDR3 nucleotides read TGTGCCAGCAGTTATACCGGGAGACCCCACGAGCAGTACTTC.

CDR3 sequence reads: CASSRGTTRTDTQYF. CDR3 DNA: TGCGCCAGCAGCCGCGGGACTACCCGCACAGATACGCAGTATTTT. This rearrangement joins TRBV4-1 to TRBJ2-3, with 7 bases matching TRBD2. The ends lost 4 bases at V and 1 base at J; junction bases unmatched: 5. The length of the CDR3 is 15 residues. From germline, CDR1 is MGHRA and CDR2 YSYEKL.

This clonotype was picked up many times. The V and J genes are TRBV7-9 and TRBJ1-1, with 8 nucleotides matching TRBD1. Trimming removed 5 bases from V and 6 bases from J; junction bases left unmatched: 14. The CDR3 length is 16 residues. CDR1 and CDR2 from the germline V gene are SEHNR and FQNEAQ (reference sequence). CDR3 protein: CASSGRQGSGPSEAFF. The CDR3 DNA sequence: TGTGCCAGCAGCGGTCGACAGGGGAGTGGGCCCTCTGAAGCTTTCTTT.

This chain connects TRBV5-4 to TRBJ1-1; TRBD1 matches at 8 bases. This CDR3 contains 15 residues. V shed 4 bases, J shed 4 bases, and the junction held 9 bases outside the gene matches. Germline V gene lookup returns CDR1 SGHNT and CDR2 YYREEE (reference sequence). CDR3 nucleotide sequence: TGTGCCAGCAGCCCCCCGACAGGGGCTTTCACTGAAGCTTTCTTT. Encoded protein: CASSPPTGAFTEAFF.

This clonotype was recorded at least ten times. The chain has TRBV7-8 and TRBJ2-3, with 9 positions matching TRBD2. V lost 2 bases to trimming and J lost 2 bases; unmatched junction nucleotides: 5. Germline CDR1 and CDR2: SGHVS and FQNEAQ. The CDR3 sequence is 16 residues long. CDR3 sequence (DNA): TGTGCCAGCAGCTTAAAAGCGGGGGGTACCACAGATACGCAGTATTTT. Amino acid sequence: CASSLKAGGTTDTQYF.

This clonotype has more than one count but fewer than ten. The V gene is TRBV3-1, the J gene TRBJ2-5, with 7 bases that match TRBD2. The ends lost 4 bases at V and 0 bases at J; junction bases unmatched: 5. Germline CDR1 is LGHDT and CDR2 is YNNKEL (reference sequence). The CDR3 runs 15 residues. CDR3 sequence: CASSRRDYYQETQYF. The CDR3 region has the DNA TGTGCCAGCAGCCGCCGGGACTACTACCAAGAGACCCAGTACTTC.

This chain joins TRBV7-2 and TRBJ2-3, with TRBD2 matching 8 bases. V gave up 5 bases and J gave up 4 bases; unmatched junction bases: 11. Germline CDR1 reads SGHTA; CDR2 reads FQGNSA. The CDR3 sequence is 16 residues long. The CDR3 region is CASSANRGGWADTQYF. The CDR3 coding sequence is TGTGCCAGCAGCGCAAATCGGGGGGGTTGGGCAGATACGCAGTATTTT.

This clonotype turned up a few times. V is TRBV12-3 or TRBV12-4 and J is TRBJ2-1; TRBD2 is a possible D gene (5 bases). The CDR3 consists of 12 residues. The germline V and J ends were trimmed by 8 bases and 6 bases, with 11 bases remaining between them. CDR3 protein: CASAGDPNEQFF. The CDR3 nucleotides are TGTGCCAGCGCGGGCGATCCCAATGAGCAGTTCTTC.

The chain joins TRBV7-9 to TRBJ1-4, with D uncertain. There are 12 residues in the CDR3. V lost 6 bases, J lost 5 bases, and 7 bases lay in between. Germline V lookup: CDR1 SEHNR, CDR2 FQNEAQ (reference sequence). The CDR3 reads CASSYKNEKLFF. CDR3 in DNA: TGTGCCAGCAGTTATAAAAATGAAAAACTGTTTTTT.

The genes are TRBV7-9 and TRBJ1-1; 8 bases map to TRBD1. The trim removed 5 bases at V and 1 base at J, leaving 6 bases unmatched. The germline gives CDR1 SEHNR, CDR2 FQNEAQ (reference sequence). The CDR3 totals 15 residues. CDR3 nucleotides: TGTGCCAGCAGCCCCACAGGGGGTCGGAACACTGAAGCTTTCTTT. Translation: CASSPTGGRNTEAFF.

Remarks on this clonotype: One base away lies a much larger clone, so this may be a sequencing read error. V usage is TRBV5-4 and J usage is TRBJ2-3; D is unclear. This CDR3 is 13 amino acids long. In germline, CDR1 is SGHNT, CDR2 YYREEE (reference sequence). Trimming pared 2 bases from V and 2 bases from J, leaving 6 bases between. The CDR3 sequence: CASSFDLTDTQYF. The CDR3 DNA reads TGTGCCAGCAGCTTTGACCTCACAGATACGCAGTATTTT. Supplemented by reference TRBV5-4 and TRBJ2-3, the full variable domain reads ETGVTQSPTHLIKTRGQQVTLRCSSQSGHNTVSWYQQALGQGPQFIFQYYREEENGRGNFPPRFSGLQFPNYSSELNVNALELDDSALYLCASSFDLTDTQYFGPGTRLTVL.

This clonotype was detected many times. This chain uses TRBV7-2 with TRBJ2-1; 8 nucleotides align to TRBD2. V lost 3 bases, J lost 0 bases, and 1 base stayed unmatched. Germline V gives CDR1 SGHTA, CDR2 FQGNSA. The CDR3 length is 15 residues. The DNA for the CDR3 is TGTGCCAGCAGCTTTAGCGGGGCCTCCTACAATGAGCAGTTCTTC. It specifies CASSFSGASYNEQFF.

The genes are TRBV6-1 and TRBJ2-7; D is possibly TRBD1 (6 bases). The CDR3 consists of 15 residues. Trimming cost V 2 bases and J 3 bases, with 14 bases left between them. Germline assignment: CDR1 MNHNS and CDR2 SASEGT. CDR3 protein: CASSELGGGSYEQYF. The CDR3 DNA reads as TGTGCCAGCAGTGAATTAGGTGGGGGCAGCTACGAGCAGTACTTC.

This clonotype has just a few counts. V gene TRBV5-4 combines with J gene TRBJ2-7; TRBD2 aligns across 9 bases. The CDR3 loop spans 16 amino acids. Per the germline V gene, CDR1 is SGHNT and CDR2 is YYREEE (reference sequence). Losses at the gene ends were 0 bases for V and 6 bases for J; bases not matched to a gene: 10. The CDR3 DNA sequence: TGTGCCAGCAGCTTGGACGTTGCGCGGGGGGGCCCCGAGCAGTACTTC. Encoded protein: CASSLDVARGGPEQYF. Together with reference TRBV5-4 and TRBJ2-7, the CDR3 gives the full variable domain: ETGVTQSPTHLIKTRGQQVTLRCSSQSGHNTVSWYQQALGQGPQFIFQYYREEENGRGNFPPRFSGLQFPNYSSELNVNALELDDSALYLCASSLDVARGGPEQYFGPGTRLTVT.

The J gene is TRBJ1-3, the V gene TRBV19; 7 positions match TRBD1. The CDR3 totals 19 residues. With 10 bases clipped from V and 0 bases from J, the junction kept 21 bases outside the gene matches. CDR1 LNHDA and CDR2 SQIVND come from the germline V gene (reference sequence). The CDR3 nucleotides are TGTGCCACCGCTGGTCGAACTCCGGGACAGATCTTCTCTGGAAACACCATATATTTT. It yields the protein CATAGRTPGQIFSGNTIYF.

The chain has TRBV7-9 and TRBJ2-2; possibly TRBD1 for D (6 bases). CDR3 size: 14 residues. V was trimmed by 6 bases and J by 4 bases, leaving 12 bases between them. Germline-derived CDR1 and CDR2 are SEHNR and FQNEAQ (reference sequence). The CDR3 is CASRATGSTGELFF. In DNA form, the CDR3 reads TGTGCCAGCAGGGCAACAGGGTCCACCGGGGAGCTGTTTTTT.

The chain uses TRBV12-3 or TRBV12-4 and TRBJ1-5; no definite D call. This CDR3 contains 13 residues. V gave up 3 bases and J gave up 6 bases, with 9 bases separating them. CDR3 protein: CASSFGGFQPQHF. The CDR3 DNA is TGTGCCAGCAGTTTTGGTGGCTTTCAGCCCCAGCATTTT.

This chain connects TRBV4-3 to TRBJ2-7; 10 bases line up with TRBD1. This CDR3 has 14 amino acids. Germline V lookup: CDR1 LGHNA, CDR2 YSLEER. Unmatched junction bases numbered 3, after V lost 1 base and J lost 6 bases. The CDR3 spells CASSQGDRGGEQYF. CDR3 coding DNA: TGCGCCAGCAGCCAAGGGGACAGGGGAGGCGAGCAGTACTTC.